These 12 T cell receptor beta chains share one sample of origin, sequenced in a study of cytomegalovirus exposure and HLA in healthy donors. 60 Vbeta and 13 Jbeta primers were used in PCR. Clones were read by immunoSEQ multiplex PCR, and TCRdb kept only the in-frame ones, dropping some. There are some 200,000 clones in the sample; over 75% occur only once, and around 0.1% lies in the top ten. The material sequenced was PBMCs. Receptors were obtained from a boy aged 2 to 10 in good health and CMV-seronegative.

The chain joins TRBV18 to TRBJ1-4; D is possibly TRBD1 (6 bases). The V and J ends lost 3 bases and 8 bases respectively, with 13 bases between them. CDR3 length: 14 residues. CDR1 is KGHSH and CDR2 is LQKENI in the germline V gene. The chain's CDR3 is CASSPAQGNEKLFF. CDR3 coding DNA: TGTGCCAGCTCACCGGCCCAGGGGAACGAAAAACTGTTTTTT.

CDR3 nucleotides: TGTGCCAGCAGCCTGGGGCAGGGCGTCGGTCAGCCCCAGCATTTT. This translates into CASSLGQGVGQPQHF. The chain has TRBV7-9 and TRBJ1-5; D perhaps matches TRBD1 (5 bases). This CDR3 is 15 amino acids long. Germline CDR1 SEHNR, CDR2 FQNEAQ (reference sequence). Deletions cut 5 bases from V and 6 bases from J, with 17 bases between. The complete variable domain, with remaining parts taken from reference TRBV7-9 and TRBJ1-5, reads DTGVSQNPRHKITKRGQNVTFRCDPISEHNRLYWYRQTLGQGPEFLTYFQNEAQLEKSRLLSDRFSAERPKGSFSTLEIQRTEQGDSAMYLCASSLGQGVGQPQHFGDGTRLSIL.

The V and J genes are TRBV7-9 and TRBJ2-3; D possibly corresponds to TRBD2 (5 bases). V was trimmed by 5 bases and J by 5 bases, leaving 14 bases between them. The germline CDR1 and CDR2 sequences are SEHNR and FQNEAQ (reference sequence). CDR3 size: 14 residues. The CDR3 reads CASSPLAGIDTQYF. The CDR3 nucleotides read TGTGCCAGCAGCCCCCTTGCCGGGATAGATACGCAGTATTTT.

CDR3 sequence: CASNWDRGQETQYF. In DNA, the CDR3 is TGTGCCAGCAATTGGGACAGGGGTCAAGAGACCCAGTACTTC. The chain links TRBV7-2 to TRBJ2-5; 10 nucleotides line up with TRBD1. Trimming at V came to 7 bases and at J to 2 bases, leaving 4 bases not matched to a gene. This CDR3 has 14 residues. Germline CDR1 and CDR2: SGHTA and FQGNSA.

The chain couples TRBV6-5 to TRBJ1-1; D unresolved. The CDR3 has 11 amino acids. Germline CDR1 is MNHEY and CDR2 is SVGAGI. The germline V and J ends were trimmed by 2 bases and 11 bases, with 9 bases remaining between them. The CDR3 region has the DNA TGTGCCAGCAGTTACGGCGCCGGGGCTTTCTTT. This encodes CASSYGAGAFF.

This clone turned up a few times. J is TRBJ1-5 and V is TRBV11-2; tentative D call: TRBD1 (5 bases). The V and J ends lost 1 base and 4 bases respectively, with 11 bases between them. This CDR3 has 15 amino acids. Per germline, CDR1 SGHAT and CDR2 FQNNGV. CDR3 sequence (DNA): TGTGCCAGCAGCTTAGCCGGGGGTCAGAATCAGCCCCAGCATTTT. This sequence encodes CASSLAGGQNQPQHF. The variable domain in full, with the rest retrieved from reference TRBV11-2 and TRBJ1-5, is EAGVAQSPRYKIIEKRQSVAFWCNPISGHATLYWYQQILGQGPKLLIQFQNNGVVDDSQLPKDRFSAERLKGVDSTLKIQPAKLEDSAVYLCASSLAGGQNQPQHFGDGTRLSIL.

This clone was detected only once. The J gene is TRBJ2-2, the V gene TRBV5-4, with 8 bases matching TRBD1. The germline V gene has CDR1 SGHNT and CDR2 YYREEE (reference sequence). The CDR3 sequence is 16 residues long. V gave up 4 bases and J gave up 0 bases; unmatched junction bases: 5. In nucleotides, the CDR3 is TGTGCCAGCAGCCTAAACAGGGGGACGAACACCGGGGAGCTGTTTTTT. It yields the protein CASSLNRGTNTGELFF.

This chain connects TRBV7-8 to TRBJ2-4; D is unclear. V shed 1 base and J shed 0 bases, with 13 bases lying between them. The CDR3 consists of 17 residues. Germline V CDR1 and CDR2: SGHVS, FQNEAQ. The CDR3 loop is CASSLVGFYGAKNIQYF. CDR3 nucleotides: TGTGCCAGCAGCTTAGTCGGGTTTTACGGAGCCAAAAACATTCAGTACTTC.

As DNA, the CDR3 is TGTGCCAGTAGTATCAGATGGCAGCCTCGTCGGGACACTGAAGCTTTCTTT. Its translation: CASSIRWQPRRDTEAFF. V and J are TRBV19 and TRBJ1-1; D not certain. Germline V gives CDR1 LNHDA, CDR2 SQIVND (reference sequence). The CDR3 covers 17 residues. Trimming cost V 3 bases and J 3 bases, with 20 bases left between them.

This chain joins TRBV19 and TRBJ1-1; tentatively, D is TRBD1 (6 bases). The CDR3 sequence is 15 residues long. The germline V gene has CDR1 LNHDA and CDR2 SQIVND (reference sequence). V lost 5 bases to trimming and J lost 6 bases, with 19 bases between them. Here the CDR3 DNA reads TGTGCCAGTAGTGGATATACAGGGAGTGGCGCTGAAGCTTTCTTT. This encodes CASSGYTGSGAEAFF.

The chain is built from TRBV5-5 and TRBJ2-3; 10 bases align to TRBD2. V lost 3 bases to trimming and J lost 4 bases; unmatched junction nucleotides: 5. The CDR3 runs 15 residues. Germline V gene lookup returns CDR1 SGHKS and CDR2 YYEKEE (reference sequence). The CDR3 region is CASSSLAGGSDTQYF. The CDR3 coding sequence is TGTGCCAGCAGCTCATTAGCGGGGGGATCAGATACGCAGTATTTT.

The chain is built from TRBV2 and TRBJ1-5; tentatively, D is TRBD1 (5 bases). The V gene's germline CDR1 is SNHLY and CDR2 FYNNEI. There are 15 residues in the CDR3. V lost 2 bases, J lost 6 bases, and 14 bases lay in between. CDR3 in DNA: TGTGCCAGCAGTGAATTATCGGGGGAGGTTCAGCCCCAGCATTTT. This sequence encodes CASSELSGEVQPQHF.